The 32 T cell receptor beta chains presented below share a single source sample, sequenced in a study of blood T cell repertoires in COVID-19. The method was immunoSEQ multiplex PCR; TCRdb's version includes in-frame clones alone and lacks a portion of them. The sample includes tens of thousands of clones, roughly 88% of them seen just once. Sample: peripheral blood. These TCRs come from a woman over 75 with acute or convalescent COVID-19.

The genes are TRBV12-5 and TRBJ1-2; 7 bases line up with TRBD1. The CDR3 loop spans 14 amino acids. Germline CDR1 and CDR2: LGHNT and FRNRAP. V shed 6 bases, J shed 5 bases, and the junction held 9 bases outside the gene matches. Here the CDR3 DNA reads TGTGCTAGTGGGTCCCGGGACAGTCTTTATGGCTACACCTTC. It translates to CASGSRDSLYGYTF.

Only a few counts were recorded for this clone. The gene calls are TRBV12-5 and TRBJ1-5, with 7 bases fitting TRBD1. V trimming: 6 bases; J trimming: 4 bases; junction bases outside the gene matches: 9. Germline CDR1 LGHNT, CDR2 FRNRAP. This CDR3 has 15 residues. The CDR3 DNA sequence: TGTGCTAGTGGCAGAGACAGGGCCTTTAATCAGCCCCAGCATTTT. Its protein product is CASGRDRAFNQPQHF.

The gene calls are TRBV10-1 and TRBJ1-1; tentatively, D is TRBD1 (5 bases). This CDR3 is built from 14 residues. With 3 bases removed from V and 2 bases from J, the gap between germline ends came to 10 bases. CDR1 WNHNN and CDR2 SYGVQD come from the germline V gene (reference sequence). DNA of the CDR3: TGCGCCAGCAGTGAATCTCAGGGTAACACTGAAGCTTTCTTT. It codes for CASSESQGNTEAFF.

The chain has TRBV2 and TRBJ1-5; 7 nucleotides line up with TRBD1. CDR1 is SNHLY, CDR2 FYNNEI, per germline. J gave up 3 bases and V 7 bases, and 6 bases lay outside the gene matches. This CDR3 has 14 amino acids. Here the CDR3 reads CASTTDRFNQPQHF. The CDR3 nucleotides read TGTGCCAGCACTACGGACAGGTTCAATCAGCCCCAGCATTTT. Full variable domain (rest looked up from reference TRBV2 and TRBJ1-5): EPEVTQTPSHQVTQMGQEVILRCVPISNHLYFYWYRQILGQKVEFLVSFYNNEISEKSEIFDDQFSVERPDGSNFTLKIRSTKLEDSAMYFCASTTDRFNQPQHFGDGTRLSIL.

The chain employs TRBV28 and TRBJ1-1, with D possibly matching TRBD1 (5 bases). The CDR3 sequence is 14 residues long. Germline V CDR1 and CDR2: MDHEN, SYDVKM. Trimming cost V 10 bases and J 5 bases, with 20 bases left between them. The CDR3 region is CATVPPGGWTEAFF. For the CDR3, the DNA is TGTGCCACCGTCCCCCCGGGGGGTTGGACTGAAGCTTTCTTT.

The chain links TRBV5-4 to TRBJ2-7; TRBD1 aligns across 9 bases. V shed 5 bases and J 4 bases; nucleotides not matched to a gene: 7. Per germline, CDR1 SGHNT and CDR2 YYREEE (reference sequence). The length of the CDR3 is 14 residues. In DNA form, the CDR3 reads TGTGCCAGCAGTCCGGGACAGGGAGTTTACGAGCAGTACTTC. Amino acid sequence: CASSPGQGVYEQYF.

The rearrangement links TRBV5-8 to TRBJ2-1; 9 bases align to TRBD1. J was trimmed by 4 bases and V by 7 bases; bases with no gene match: 6. In germline, CDR1 is SGHTS, CDR2 YDEGEE. The CDR3 spans 14 residues. The CDR3 sequence: CASGPGQGYNEQFF. Written as DNA, the CDR3 is TGTGCCAGCGGACCGGGACAGGGTTACAATGAGCAGTTCTTC.

The chain couples TRBV7-3 to TRBJ1-1; D is undetermined. CDR1 is SGHTA, CDR2 FQGTGA, per germline. The CDR3 consists of 14 residues. V was shortened by 2 bases and J by 7 bases, with 14 bases between the two germline ends. As DNA, the CDR3 is TGTGCCAGCAGCTTAGGCCTCGGGTCGGTTGAAGCTTTCTTT. Amino acids: CASSLGLGSVEAFF.

CDR3: CASSARQGALAGELFF. CDR3 in DNA: TGTGCCAGTAGTGCCCGACAGGGGGCGTTAGCCGGGGAGCTGTTTTTT. The V call is TRBV19, the J call TRBJ2-2; 10 bases are shared with TRBD1. The CDR3 has 16 residues. Germline V gene data show CDR1 as LNHDA and CDR2 as SQIVND (reference sequence). The trim removed 5 bases at V and 6 bases at J, leaving 9 bases unmatched.

This clone was counted between two and nine times. This chain uses TRBV7-3 with TRBJ2-1; 9 nucleotides agree with TRBD2. With 3 bases clipped from V and 5 bases from J, the junction kept 5 bases outside the gene matches. The length of the CDR3 is 15 residues. Germline V gene sequence: CDR1 SGHTA, CDR2 FQGTGA. The CDR3 region is CASSFLAGVHNEQFF. The DNA of the CDR3 is TGTGCCAGCAGCTTTTTAGCGGGGGTACACAATGAGCAGTTCTTC.

This clone has only one observation. The CDR3 DNA reads as TGTGCCAGCAGTTACTCTTCCCTCAATCAGCCCCAGCATTTT. Encoded protein: CASSYSSLNQPQHF. V gene TRBV6-2 or TRBV6-3 combines with J gene TRBJ1-5; D unresolved. In germline, CDR1 is MNHEY, CDR2 SVGEGT. The CDR3 runs 14 residues. Deletions cut 0 bases from V and 3 bases from J, with 6 bases between.

The chain has TRBV5-1 and TRBJ1-6; D may be TRBD1 (5 bases). The CDR3 runs 14 residues. Germline V gene data show CDR1 as SGHRS and CDR2 as YFSETQ. V was pared by 4 bases and J by 7 bases, with 12 bases between. The CDR3 loop reads CASSPRAGNSPLHF. CDR3 nucleotide sequence: TGCGCCAGCAGCCCCCGGGCAGGGAATTCACCCCTCCACTTT.

This chain links TRBV2 with TRBJ2-5; the D is unclear. The CDR3 sequence is 13 residues long. In germline, CDR1 is SNHLY, CDR2 FYNNEI. V dropped 7 bases and J dropped 0 bases, with 9 bases sitting between them. In DNA, the CDR3 is TGTGCCAGCAACGACTTGTACCAAGAGACCCAGTACTTC. It is translated as CASNDLYQETQYF.

This clone was seen only once. The J gene is TRBJ2-3, the V gene TRBV7-2; D perhaps matches TRBD2 (6 bases). The CDR3 length is 14 residues. Germline CDR1 and CDR2: SGHTA and FQGNSA. The V gene lost 5 bases and the J gene lost 5 bases, with 14 bases spanning the gap. The CDR3: CASSLKAGRDTQYF. The CDR3 nucleotides read TGTGCCAGCAGCCTCAAAGCGGGCCGAGATACGCAGTATTTT.

The chain has TRBV28 and TRBJ2-7; perhaps TRBD1 as D (5 bases). The germline V and J ends were trimmed by 3 bases and 5 bases, with 11 bases remaining between them. CDR1 is MDHEN, CDR2 SYDVKM, per germline. The CDR3 is made up of 13 amino acids. The CDR3 sequence: CASSFAGFHEQYF. The CDR3 coding sequence is TGTGCCAGCAGTTTCGCAGGGTTTCACGAGCAGTACTTC.

The CDR3 sequence: CATSRVTESQHF. DNA of the CDR3: TGTGCCACCAGCAGAGTTACCGAGAGCCAGCATTTT. The chain recombines TRBV15 with TRBJ1-5; D uncertain. CDR3 size: 12 residues. The V gene lost 1 base and the J gene lost 12 bases, with 10 bases spanning the gap. From germline, CDR1 is LNHNV and CDR2 YYDKDF (reference sequence).

The chain combines TRBV3-1 (or the pseudogene TRBV3-2) with TRBJ2-5, with 8 bases that match TRBD2. V lost 5 bases to trimming and J lost 5 bases; unmatched junction nucleotides: 10. Germline CDR1 reads LGHDT; CDR2 reads YNNKEL (reference sequence). The CDR3 has 15 residues. For the CDR3, the DNA is TGTGCCAGCAGCAATAGCGGGGCGCCGCGGGAGACCCAGTACTTC. Translated, it gives CASSNSGAPRETQYF.

V usage is TRBV2 and J usage is TRBJ1-2, with D unresolved. Between the trimmed V and J ends, which lost 9 bases and 2 bases, there was a span of 10 bases. The CDR3 is 12 residues long. Germline CDR1 is SNHLY and CDR2 is FYNNEI. The CDR3, as DNA: TGTGCCAGGACCGGGAGCAACTATGGCTACACCTTC. This gives the protein CARTGSNYGYTF.

The V and J genes are TRBV5-1 and TRBJ2-5, with TRBD1 matching 11 bases. From germline, CDR1 is SGHRS and CDR2 YFSETQ. The V segment lost 3 bases and the J segment 5 bases; nucleotides outside the gene matches: 6. The CDR3 sequence is 15 residues long. The CDR3 protein is CASSSRTGGSETQYF. CDR3 DNA: TGCGCCAGCAGCTCGAGGACAGGGGGCTCTGAGACCCAGTACTTC.

The chain couples TRBV6-6 to TRBJ1-2; D unresolved. Germline CDR1 MNHNY, CDR2 SVGAGI (reference sequence). The ends were cut back, 0 bases at V and 0 bases at J, with 11 bases in the middle. The CDR3 loop spans 16 amino acids. CDR3 loop: CASSYSLQVSNYGYTF. The CDR3 DNA reads as TGTGCCAGCAGTTACTCGCTTCAGGTATCTAACTATGGCTACACCTTC.

The rearrangement joins TRBV10-3 to TRBJ2-1; possible D gene TRBD1, 5 bases. This CDR3 is 14 amino acids long. Germline loops: CDR1 ENHRY, CDR2 SYGVKD. Between the trimmed V and J ends, which lost 2 bases and 12 bases, there was a span of 17 bases. The CDR3, as DNA: TGTGCCATCAGTGAGGGACAACCCAACTGGGGGCAGTTCTTC. This translates into CAISEGQPNWGQFF.

CDR3 DNA: TGTGCCAGCAATGGGGACAGGGCTTTCAATGAAAAACTGTTTTTT. It is translated as CASNGDRAFNEKLFF. This rearrangement joins TRBV7-9 to TRBJ1-4; 9 bases match TRBD1. Per germline, CDR1 SEHNR and CDR2 FQNEAQ (reference sequence). J gave up 5 bases and V 7 bases, and 8 bases lay outside the gene matches. This CDR3 contains 15 residues.

This clone showed up just a few times. The rearrangement joins TRBV5-1 to TRBJ2-5; D unresolved. V dropped 0 bases and J dropped 2 bases, with 11 bases sitting between them. The CDR3 runs 15 residues. The germline CDR1 and CDR2 sequences are SGHRS and YFSETQ. The CDR3 DNA reads TGCGCCAGCAGCTTGGCGGCAGGCCCTCAAGAGACCCAGTACTTC. The encoded protein is CASSLAAGPQETQYF.

The rearrangement links TRBV15 to TRBJ2-2, with 7 positions matching TRBD1. This CDR3 contains 16 residues. The trim removed 0 bases at V and 7 bases at J, leaving 8 bases unmatched. Germline CDR1 is LNHNV and CDR2 is YYDKDF (reference sequence). The DNA of the CDR3 is TGTGCCACCAGCAGAGATCAGAGGGGGCTAGGCGGGGAGCTGTTTTTT. Translating it yields CATSRDQRGLGGELFF. The full variable domain, in which reference TRBV15 and TRBJ2-2 provide the parts outside the CDR3, is DAMVIQNPRYQVTQFGKPVTLSCSQTLNHNVMYWYQQKSSQAPKLLFHYYDKDFNNEADTPDNFQSRRPNTSFCFLDIRSPGLGDTAMYLCATSRDQRGLGGELFFGEGSRLTVL.

This rearrangement joins TRBV7-8 to TRBJ2-7; tentative D call: TRBD1 (6 bases). Germline CDR1 is SGHVS and CDR2 is FQNEAQ. The CDR3 covers 14 residues. V lost 5 bases and J lost 1, with 12 bases in between. CDR3 residues: CASSDRRRSYEQYF. The DNA for the CDR3 is TGTGCCAGCAGCGACAGGAGGCGTTCCTACGAGCAGTACTTC.

This clone was recorded once. The V gene is TRBV18, the J gene TRBJ1-5; the D gene is possibly TRBD1 (5 bases). The V and J ends lost 6 bases and 5 bases respectively, with 8 bases between them. The V gene's germline CDR1 is KGHSH and CDR2 LQKENI. This CDR3 is built from 12 residues. CDR3 protein: CASSREDQPQHF. DNA for the CDR3: TGTGCCAGCTCCAGGGAGGATCAGCCCCAGCATTTT.

V is TRBV11-2 and J is TRBJ2-1; D is perhaps TRBD1 (5 bases). The CDR3 loop spans 13 amino acids. Trimming pared 3 bases from V and 4 bases from J, leaving 7 bases between. Germline CDR1 and CDR2: SGHAT and FQNNGV. In DNA, the CDR3 is TGTGCCAGCAGCTTCTCAGGGTACAATGAGCAGTTCTTC. It encodes CASSFSGYNEQFF.

The chain carries TRBV18 and TRBJ1-2, with D possibly matching TRBD1 (6 bases). Trimming pared 3 bases from V and 3 bases from J, leaving 14 bases between. Looked up from germline, CDR1 is KGHSH and CDR2 is LQKENI. The CDR3 consists of 15 residues. The CDR3, as DNA: TGTGCCAGCTCACCTACCGCCGGACAGTACTATGGCTACACCTTC. Its translation is CASSPTAGQYYGYTF.

The chain employs TRBV10-2 and TRBJ1-1; D remains unclear. This CDR3 spans 15 amino acids. Between the trimmed V and J ends, which lost 4 bases and 0 bases, there was a span of 12 bases. Germline V lookup: CDR1 WSHSY, CDR2 SAAADI. CDR3 amino acids: CASSVRNILNTEAFF. The DNA of the CDR3 is TGCGCCAGCAGTGTGAGGAACATCTTGAACACTGAAGCTTTCTTT.

The chain carries TRBV7-9 and TRBJ1-1; no firm D call. Trimming pared 5 bases from V and 5 bases from J, leaving 21 bases between. The CDR3 has 16 residues. CDR1 and CDR2 (germline): SEHNR, FQNEAQ (reference sequence). CDR3 nucleotides: TGTGCCAGCAGCCCCGGGATGGTGGGGATCGAGACTGAAGCTTTCTTT. Translating it yields CASSPGMVGIETEAFF.

The chain links TRBV11-3 to TRBJ2-2; a weak D match, TRBD2 (6 bases). CDR1 is SGHNT and CDR2 is YENEEA in the germline V gene. The CDR3 contains 14 residues. Trimming took 3 bases from V and 4 from J, leaving 9 bases between them. The CDR3 bases are TGTGCCAGCAGCTTGCGGGGAGGCACCGGGGAGCTGTTTTTT. Protein sequence: CASSLRGGTGELFF.

The J gene is TRBJ2-3, the V gene TRBV28, with 10 bases matching TRBD2. This CDR3 is 15 amino acids long. The junction had 3 bases not matched to a gene; V was cut back by 2 bases and J by 4 bases. CDR1 is MDHEN, CDR2 SYDVKM, per germline. This CDR3 reads CASSLLAGVADTQYF. CDR3 DNA sequence: TGTGCCAGCAGTTTACTAGCGGGAGTTGCAGATACGCAGTATTTT.